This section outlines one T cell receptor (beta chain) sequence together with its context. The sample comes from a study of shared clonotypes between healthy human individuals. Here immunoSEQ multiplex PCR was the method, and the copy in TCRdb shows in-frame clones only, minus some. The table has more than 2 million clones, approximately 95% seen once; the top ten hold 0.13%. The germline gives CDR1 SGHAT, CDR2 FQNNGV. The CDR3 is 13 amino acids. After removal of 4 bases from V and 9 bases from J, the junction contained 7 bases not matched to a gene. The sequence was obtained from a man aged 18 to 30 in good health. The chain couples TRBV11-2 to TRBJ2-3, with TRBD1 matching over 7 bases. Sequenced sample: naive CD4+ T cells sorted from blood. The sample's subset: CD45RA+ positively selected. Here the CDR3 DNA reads TGTGCCAGCAGCTACCCCACAGGGGCCACGCAGTATTTT. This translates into CASSYPTGATQYF.